This TCR beta chain was found in a study of a mutant IDH1 vaccine in newly diagnosed glioma (TCRdb year 2021). Regarding the study in general: Vaccination started 4-6 weeks after radiotherapy alone, or was given together with temozolomide cycles in the groups whose treatment included chemotherapy. Before enrollment, most patients had been given radiochemotherapy with temozolomide as standard therapy, while the rest had received either radiotherapy alone or temozolomide alone. Peripheral blood was drawn at six visits: V03 (baseline), V05, V07, V10, V12 and V13. The week-35 safety follow-up was designated visit V12, and the week-47 end of study was designated visit V13. The roughly 33 treated patients were roughly 60% male and 37.5% female, with a mean age of about 38 years. For exploratory analyses, approximately 23 treated patients had longitudinal TCRB deep sequencing done wherever samples were available. Study-level results and caveats: Pseudoprogression seemed to be unrelated to changes in the top peripheral T cell clonotypes found by TCRB sequencing. Vaccine-induced immune responses across multiple MHC alleles were detected in approximately 94% of patients. Availability determined which PBMC samples were chosen for TCRB deep sequencing. It was noted by the authors that analyses of patient blood samples could not be reproduced owing to sample limitations.

The sample's time point, from its label and the paper: week 35, safety follow-up. A 20-mer mutant IDH1 peptide at 300 micrograms in Montanide made up each vaccine dose, which was injected subcutaneously together with topical imiquimod. Across visits V03 through V10, patients got a total of eight vaccinations, given in weeks 1, 3, 5, 7, 11, 15, 19 and 23. All donors had newly diagnosed IDH1-mutant astrocytomas of WHO grade 3 or 4 that showed loss of nuclear ATRX. The samples were drawn from NOA16, a multicentre, single-arm, open-label phase I trial in Germany that tested a mutant IDH1 peptide vaccine in humans for the first time. Genomic DNA for TCRB sequencing was extracted from EDTA blood using the DNeasy Blood and Tissue Kit. A remark on this clone: The target of this receptor is not known. Base-call qualities are not available, and no considerably larger clone is one nucleotide away. Additional DNA sequences in this sample encode the identical CDR3.

Library preparation was by the immunoSEQ multiplex PCR assay. The hsTCRB Kit was used according to the manufacturer's protocol to amplify rearranged TCR beta chain sequences. An Illumina MiSeq was used to sequence the TCRB libraries. Under the source paper's analysis protocol: Demultiplexing, trimming and gene mapping were performed with the kit vendor's proprietary platform. Entries here come from immuneACCESS through TCRdb and include only in-frame sequences with V and J called. Some clones fail to appear in such tables; in the studies checked, an unresolved V gene covers under half of the shortfall, and the cause of the remainder is unknown. That table is the source of V, J and clone size, and D and trimming were worked out from the DNA. This sample is represented by more than 25,000 clones; roughly four fifths of them were singletons. Around 6.9% of the sample goes to the ten largest clones.

The CDR3 has 13 amino acids, counting the end cysteine and phenylalanine. Just CDR3 DNA is preserved here, 39 bases in frame from base 1. Trimming takes 4 bases from V and 0 bases from J, and the germline ends sit 7 bases apart. CDR1 SEHNR and CDR2 FQNEAQ were looked up in the germline V gene (reference sequence). Sequences were derived from PBMCs, sampled from a glioma patient whose treatment included an IDH1 peptide vaccine. The source of this sequence is a man between 50 and 59 years old with glioma. The chain employs TRBV7-9 and TRBJ2-7; the D gene is unclear. This receptor has the CDR3 CASSSPSSYEQYF. The DNA reads TGTGCCAGCAGCTCCCCCAGCTCCTACGAGCAGTACTTC. Beyond the CDR3, the reference TRBV7-9 and TRBJ2-7 genes provide the residues; the full variable domain reads: DTGVSQNPRHKITKRGQNVTFRCDPISEHNRLYWYRQTLGQGPEFLTYFQNEAQLEKSRLLSDRFSAERPKGSFSTLEIQRTEQGDSAMYLCASSSPSSYEQYFGPGTRLTVT.